Listed below are T cell receptor beta chains from one sample, sequenced in a study of OX40 agonist ivuxolimab in advanced cancers. Sequencing used immunoSEQ multiplex PCR; TCRdb keeps in-frame clones, though not all of them. The sample carries under 25,000 clones, around nine tenths recorded once. The sequenced sample was CD4+ or CD8+ T cells sorted from blood, obtained in a trial of the OX40 agonist ivuxolimab. The receptors were sampled from an adult with an advanced solid tumor such as melanoma, head and neck, liver or kidney cancer. The CDR3 runs from the conserved cysteine through the conserved F or W. A D gene is named only where the DNA matches it firmly. Only part of the rows carry a size: once, few, many, or a class if the clone is expanded.

J | D | V | size | CDR3 | DNA
TRBJ2-7 | TRBD2 | TRBV7-9 | NA | CASSRTSDEQYF | TGTGCCAGCAGCCGGACTAGCGACGAGCAGTACTTC
TRBJ2-3 | NA | TRBV13 | NA | CASSLGLAGSSTDTQYF | TGTGCCAGCAGCTTAGGCCTAGCAGGCTCTAGCACAGATACGCAGTATTTT
TRBJ2-1 | NA | TRBV30 | once | CAWSVGRGGNEQFF | TGTGCCTGGAGTGTGGGGCGAGGGGGCAATGAGCAGTTCTTC
TRBJ1-5 | NA | TRBV28 | NA | CASSPDRRNQPQHF | TGTGCCAGCAGCCCAGACAGGAGAAATCAGCCCCAGCATTTT
TRBJ2-3 | TRBD2 | TRBV7-8 | once | CASSPYHLAGGLDTQYF | TGTGCCAGCAGCCCGTACCATCTAGCGGGAGGTCTAGATACGCAGTATTTT
TRBJ2-7 | NA | TRBV11-3 | NA | CASSSAYEQYF | TGTGCCAGCAGCTCCGCCTACGAGCAGTACTTC
TRBJ2-1 | TRBD1 | TRBV29-1 | once | CSVETGTGAHNEQFF | TGCAGCGTTGAAACCGGGACAGGGGCGCACAATGAGCAGTTCTTC
TRBJ2-1 | TRBD2 | TRBV7-6 | NA | CASSTGTISYNEQFF | TGTGCCAGCAGCACCGGGACTATTTCCTACAATGAGCAGTTCTTC
TRBJ1-1 | NA | TRBV19 | NA | CASSSGARGTEAFF | TGTGCCAGTAGTTCCGGAGCCCGGGGAACTGAAGCTTTCTTT
TRBJ2-1 | NA | TRBV5-1 | medium-sized | CASRWGSYTNNEQFF | TGCGCCAGCCGCTGGGGCTCATACACCAACAATGAGCAGTTCTTC
TRBJ2-5 | NA | TRBV7-3 | NA | CASSVGHHEGETQYF | TGTGCCAGCAGCGTGGGACACCATGAGGGAGAGACCCAGTACTTC